Shown below are 31 T cell receptor beta chains from a single sample sequenced in a study of human T cells and chemical hapten exposure. Indicated time point: patch test 1, 2 weeks after DPC sensitization. Treatment indicated: therapeutic diphenylcyclopropenone sensitization with weekly scalp DPC. TCRdb re-derived calls from the RACE reads in MiXCR, one entry per CDR3 protein. Among approximately 100,000 distinct CDR3 sequences, 8% to 13% were seen once, and the ten largest hold approximately 3.5%. This material consisted of whole blood, taken in connection with sensitization to the hapten diphenylcyclopropenone (DPC). The receptors derive from a woman in her thirties or forties with alopecia areata. Some clones in this sample may be carry-over from other donors' samples.

By its share, this clonotype is large. The CDR3 loop reads CASSSGDDRVETQYF. The CDR3 DNA reads TGTGCCAGCAGCTCTGGGGACGACAGGGTAGAGACCCAGTACTTC. The chain uses TRBV5-4 and TRBJ2-5; 7 nucleotides line up with TRBD1. Germline-derived CDR1 and CDR2 are SGHNT and YYREEE (reference sequence). This CDR3 is built from 15 residues. J lost 4 bases, V lost 3 bases, and 9 bases had no gene match.

This clonotype was found a few times. The V gene is TRBV7-6, the J gene TRBJ1-1; D is uncertain. The germline V gene encodes CDR1 SGHVS and CDR2 FNYEAQ. The CDR3 extends over 13 amino acids. V dropped 4 bases and J dropped 8 bases, with 14 bases sitting between them. The CDR3 region is CASSSHRAAEAFF. The CDR3 bases are TGTGCCAGCAGCTCTCACCGGGCCGCAGAAGCTTTCTTT.

The rearrangement joins TRBV28 to TRBJ2-1, with 15 bases fitting TRBD2. Germline trimming cut 11 bases from V and 4 bases from J; bases unmatched to any gene: 15. The CDR3 consists of 18 residues. Per the germline V gene, CDR1 is MDHEN and CDR2 is SYDVKM. CDR3 bases: TGTGCCGGGAGTCGGACTAGCGGGAGGGCCTTCCGTTACAATGAGCAGTTCTTC. It translates to CAGSRTSGRAFRYNEQFF.

In its sample, this clonotype was seen a few times. The chain couples TRBV28 to TRBJ2-7; 8 nucleotides match TRBD2. The CDR3 totals 15 residues. Germline CDR1 MDHEN, CDR2 SYDVKM. The V segment lost 2 bases and the J segment 5 bases; nucleotides outside the gene matches: 8. The CDR3 spells CASSLSVSGIDEQYF. The DNA for the CDR3 is TGTGCCAGCAGTTTAAGTGTTAGCGGGATCGACGAGCAGTACTTC.

This clonotype was seen many times. The V gene is TRBV6-5, the J gene TRBJ2-2; 7 positions agree with TRBD2. Trimming took 7 bases from V and 2 from J; bases not matched to a gene: 10. The CDR3 is 16 amino acids. Germline lookup yields CDR1 MNHEY and CDR2 SVGAGI. This CDR3 reads CASTQGLAVNTGELFF. Written as DNA, the CDR3 is TGTGCCAGCACCCAAGGTCTAGCGGTAAACACCGGGGAGCTGTTTTTT.

This clonotype showed up just a few times. The genes are TRBV7-2 and TRBJ2-3; TRBD1 is a possible D gene (5 bases). Looked up from germline, CDR1 is SGHTA and CDR2 is FQGNSA. The CDR3 has 15 residues. V dropped 3 bases and J dropped 4 bases, with 14 bases sitting between them. The CDR3 spells CASSLRQGHADTQYF. CDR3 bases: TGTGCCAGCAGCTTGCGTCAGGGTCATGCAGATACGCAGTATTTT.

This chain connects TRBV29-1 to TRBJ2-2; D unresolved. Trimming cost V 6 bases and J 2 bases, with 1 base left between them. CDR3 length: 10 residues. Germline V CDR1 and CDR2: SQVTM, ANQGSEA. The CDR3 nucleotides are TGCAGCGTAAACACCGGGGAGCTGTTTTTT. Translating gives CSVNTGELFF.

This clonotype has a handful of counts. The rearrangement uses TRBV7-2 and TRBJ2-1, with 9 nucleotides matching TRBD2. This CDR3 contains 14 residues. Per the germline V gene, CDR1 is SGHTA and CDR2 is FQGNSA. Trimming cost V 4 bases and J 3 bases; bases outside gene matches: 1. CDR3 sequence reads: CASSSSGDYNEQFF. Written as DNA, the CDR3 is TGTGCCAGCAGCTCTAGCGGGGACTACAATGAGCAGTTCTTC.

This clonotype appeared many times. The rearrangement uses TRBV2 and TRBJ1-1, with D unclear. V shed 4 bases and J shed 4 bases, with 13 bases lying between them. CDR3 length equals 14 residues. In germline, CDR1 is SNHLY, CDR2 FYNNEI. CDR3 residues: CASSATMISTEAFF. In DNA, the CDR3 is TGTGCCAGCAGTGCGACAATGATATCCACTGAAGCTTTCTTT.

This clonotype was seen only a few times. V gene TRBV10-3 combines with J gene TRBJ2-1; 10 nucleotides align to TRBD2. Germline V gene data show CDR1 as ENHRY and CDR2 as SYGVKD. V lost 7 bases, J lost 5 bases, and 5 bases stayed unmatched. CDR3 length: 14 amino acids. CDR3 sequence reads: CAITGTSENNEQFF. CDR3 DNA sequence: TGTGCCATCACGGGGACTAGCGAGAACAATGAGCAGTTCTTC.

There are many counts of this clonotype. The V gene is TRBV6-5, the J gene TRBJ1-6, with TRBD1 matching over 7 bases. This CDR3 has 14 amino acids. The V and J ends lost 5 bases and 9 bases, in that order; junction bases with no gene match: 7. CDR1 is MNHEY and CDR2 is SVGAGI in the germline V gene. CDR3 sequence: CASSKGGAGSPLHF. The CDR3 DNA is TGTGCCAGCAGTAAAGGGGGCGCGGGTTCACCCCTCCACTTT.

This clonotype was observed at least ten times. The V gene is TRBV23-1, the J gene TRBJ2-2; 12 bases line up with TRBD2. TRBV23-1 falls under the ORF class, with uncertain function. This CDR3 has 17 amino acids. V lost 0 bases to trimming and J lost 7 bases; unmatched junction nucleotides: 6. CDR3 region: CASSQSPSGRAGGELFF. In DNA, the CDR3 is TGCGCCAGCAGTCAATCCCCTAGCGGGAGGGCCGGCGGGGAGCTGTTTTTT.

The CDR3, as DNA: TGCAGTGCTAGAGTTCCGGGGTCGGGCTACAATGAGCAGTTCTTC. It translates to CSARVPGSGYNEQFF. The genes are TRBV20-1 and TRBJ2-1; a weak D match, TRBD2 (5 bases). The germline V gene has CDR1 DFQATT and CDR2 SNEGSKA (reference sequence). V dropped 1 base and J dropped 3 bases, with 13 bases sitting between them. The length of the CDR3 is 15 residues.

This clonotype was detected many times. The V call is TRBV30, the J call TRBJ2-2; D is uncertain. CDR3 size: 16 residues. Germline CDR1 and CDR2: GTSNPN and SVGIG (reference sequence). The ends were cut back, 0 bases at V and 0 bases at J, with 11 bases in the middle. The CDR3: CAWSVYGGANTGELFF. CDR3 DNA sequence: TGTGCCTGGAGTGTATATGGCGGTGCGAACACCGGGGAGCTGTTTTTT. The full variable domain, in which reference TRBV30 and TRBJ2-2 provide the parts outside the CDR3, is SQTIHQWPATLVQPVGSPLSLECTVEGTSNPNLYWYRQAAGRGLQLLFYSVGIGQISSEVPQNLSASRPQDRQFILSSKKLLLSDSGFYLCAWSVYGGANTGELFFGEGSRLTVL.

This clonotype was detected many times. The rearrangement links TRBV6-5 to TRBJ2-7; 11 nucleotides agree with TRBD2. Germline V gives CDR1 MNHEY, CDR2 SVGAGI. This CDR3 contains 15 residues. V gave up 6 bases and J gave up 2 bases; unmatched junction bases: 6. The CDR3 region has the DNA TGTGCCAGCAGCCGCACTAGCGGGAGTACCTACGAGCAGTACTTC. Protein sequence: CASSRTSGSTYEQYF.

Many counts were recorded for this clonotype. This rearrangement joins TRBV20-1 to TRBJ1-6; the D is unclear. The CDR3 runs to 14 residues. The germline gives CDR1 DFQATT, CDR2 SNEGSKA (reference sequence). V lost 1 base and J lost 8, with 12 bases in between. CDR3 amino acids: CSARAGVGDSPLHF. The DNA of the CDR3 is TGCAGTGCTAGAGCCGGGGTTGGGGATTCACCCCTCCACTTT.

This chain uses TRBV20-1 with TRBJ2-1, with TRBD1 as a possible D gene (7 bases). The V gene lost 3 bases and the J gene lost 7 bases, with 10 bases spanning the gap. This CDR3 comprises 12 residues. Germline V gene lookup returns CDR1 DFQATT and CDR2 SNEGSKA (reference sequence). CDR3 protein: CSASRGANEQFF. DNA of the CDR3: TGCAGTGCTAGCAGGGGGGCGAATGAGCAGTTCTTC.

V and J are TRBV19 and TRBJ2-1; TRBD2 matches 8 bases. The CDR3 loop spans 15 amino acids. CDR1 LNHDA and CDR2 SQIVND come from the germline V gene (reference sequence). Trimming removed 3 bases from V and 3 bases from J; junction bases left unmatched: 4. CDR3 protein: CASSMQRGLYNEQFF. The CDR3 DNA reads TGTGCCAGTAGTATGCAGCGGGGGCTCTACAATGAGCAGTTCTTC. The whole variable domain, remainder taken from reference TRBV19 and TRBJ2-1, is DGGITQSPKYLFRKEGQNVTLSCEQNLNHDAMYWYRQDPGQGLRLIYYSQIVNDFQKGDIAEGYSVSREKKESFPLTVTSAQKNPTAFYLCASSMQRGLYNEQFFGPGTRLTVL.

The table lists this clonotype with a few counts. The chain recombines TRBV29-1 with TRBJ2-3; D ambiguous. Looked up from germline, CDR1 is SQVTM and CDR2 is ANQGSEA. The CDR3 covers 16 residues. The CDR3 sequence is CSACPGQLIRADTQYF. The CDR3 region has the DNA TGCAGTGCTTGTCCGGGCCAGTTAATTCGCGCAGATACGCAGTATTTT.

The V call is TRBV24-1, the J call TRBJ2-6; D gene ambiguous. The CDR3 is 16 amino acids. V was pared by 4 bases and J by 0 bases, with 9 bases between. Per the germline V gene, CDR1 is KGHDR and CDR2 is SFDVKD. CDR3 amino acids: CATSDPEYSGANVLTF. CDR3 coding DNA: TGTGCCACCAGTGACCCTGAATACTCTGGGGCCAACGTCCTGACTTTC.

In regard to this clonotype: A read error may be the cause here, since a much bigger clone is one base away. The chain is built from TRBV18 and TRBJ1-6; the D gene is possibly TRBD1 (5 bases). Per the germline V gene, CDR1 is KGHSH and CDR2 is LQKENI. The CDR3 extends over 15 amino acids. The CDR3 DNA follows: TGTGCCAGCTCACCTCCAGGGTGGGGAGGATCACTCCTCCACTTT. Its protein is CASSPPGWGGSLLHF.

The chain carries TRBV18 and TRBJ2-3, with 7 bases lining up with TRBD2. The V and J ends lost 2 bases and 2 bases, in that order; junction bases with no gene match: 1. CDR3 size: 14 residues. The germline V gene encodes CDR1 KGHSH and CDR2 LQKENI. CDR3 sequence (DNA): TGTGCCAGCTCACCAGGGACTAACACAGATACGCAGTATTTT. It codes for CASSPGTNTDTQYF.

This clonotype was detected many times. The DNA of the CDR3 is TGTGCCAGCAGCTTCCGGGGGGACTACAATGAGCAGTTCTTC. It codes for CASSFRGDYNEQFF. V and J are TRBV7-2 and TRBJ2-1, with 7 nucleotides matching TRBD2. Germline V gene sequence: CDR1 SGHTA, CDR2 FQGNSA. V trimming: 3 bases; J trimming: 3 bases; junction bases outside the gene matches: 2. This CDR3 comprises 14 residues.

This clonotype was detected ten times or more. J is TRBJ1-4 and V is TRBV29-1; D possibly corresponds to TRBD1 (5 bases). Trimming pared 4 bases from V and 7 bases from J, leaving 16 bases between. Germline CDR1 SQVTM, CDR2 ANQGSEA. The CDR3 totals 14 residues. The CDR3 DNA reads as TGCAGCGTTGCCCGAGGGACCTCCAGTGAAAAACTGTTTTTT. This sequence encodes CSVARGTSSEKLFF.

The chain is built from TRBV6-2 or TRBV6-3 and TRBJ1-1; D uncertain. Germline CDR1 MNHEY, CDR2 SVGEGT. The CDR3 extends over 13 amino acids. V was clipped by 7 bases and J by 1 base, with 10 bases between them. As DNA, the CDR3 is TGTGCCAGCATCTTAGGGCCGAACACTGAAGCTTTCTTT. Its protein is CASILGPNTEAFF.

This clonotype was picked up many times. The rearrangement links TRBV5-4 to TRBJ2-7, with 8 bases lining up with TRBD1. Germline lookup yields CDR1 SGHNT and CDR2 YYREEE (reference sequence). This CDR3 spans 16 amino acids. The J segment lost 0 bases and the V segment lost 0 bases, leaving 5 bases of the junction unmatched. CDR3 protein: CASSLGRTGSSYEQYF. The CDR3 bases are TGTGCCAGCAGCTTGGGAAGGACAGGGTCCTCCTACGAGCAGTACTTC.

This clonotype was counted at least ten times. V is TRBV11-2 and J is TRBJ2-1, with no clear D. V lost 0 bases to trimming and J lost 1 base, with 7 bases between them. Germline loops: CDR1 SGHAT, CDR2 FQNNGV. CDR3 size: 15 residues. CDR3 residues: CASSLDRSSYNEQFF. CDR3 in DNA: TGTGCCAGCAGCTTAGACAGGAGTTCCTACAATGAGCAGTTCTTC.

About this clonotype itself: A much larger clone differs from this one at a single base, so this may be a read error. As the CDR3 is not closed by the conserved phenylalanine or tryptophan, this likely results from a read error. This sequence joins TRBV3-1 and TRBJ2-7; D is possibly TRBD2 (5 bases). Trimming took off 1 base at V and 10 bases at J, with 11 bases between the two ends. In germline, CDR1 is LGHDT, CDR2 YNNKEL (reference sequence). The CDR3 spans 12 residues. Written as DNA, the CDR3 is TGTGCCAGCAGCCAAGTATCGACGGGACAGTACCTC. Amino acid sequence: CASSQVSTGQYL.

The chain couples TRBV28 to TRBJ2-2, with 10 bases identical to TRBD1. The CDR3 has 16 residues. With 6 bases clipped from V and 6 bases from J, the junction kept 10 bases outside the gene matches. Germline V gene sequence: CDR1 MDHEN, CDR2 SYDVKM. CDR3 in amino acids: CASRGQGSGGAGELFF. CDR3 coding DNA: TGTGCCAGCAGGGGACAGGGGTCAGGCGGGGCCGGGGAGCTGTTTTTT.

To note about this clonotype: Since a much larger clone is just one base distant, this may be a read error. The V and J genes are TRBV20-1 and TRBJ1-6; D is possibly TRBD1 (5 bases). From germline, CDR1 is DFQATT and CDR2 SNEGSKA (reference sequence). The CDR3 has 14 residues. Trimming cost V 6 bases and J 9 bases, with 18 bases left between them. Here the CDR3 reads CSATGVFGSSPLHF. Here the CDR3 DNA reads TGCAGTGCAACGGGGGTCTTCGGAAGTTCACCCCTCCACTTT.

This clonotype was picked up a small number of times. This chain links TRBV6-5 with TRBJ1-2, with D maybe TRBD1 (5 bases). The CDR3 covers 15 residues. Germline CDR1 is MNHEY and CDR2 is SVGAGI. Trimming stripped 5 bases from V and 5 bases from J, with 18 bases between. The CDR3 DNA follows: TGTGCCAGCAGTAACGCTGGGCCGGGACGATATGGCTACACCTTC. Protein product: CASSNAGPGRYGYTF.